This is a list of T cell receptor beta chains from one sample in a study of blood T cells in healthy people across ages. TCRdb ran MiXCR on the 5' RACE reads and lists one entry per CDR3 protein. The top ten clones hold about 3% of a sample with more than 650,000 distinct CDR3 sequences, around a quarter of them seen once. These data also formed part of another study, on T cells of mothers and their children.

Sequenced material: blood. The origin of the receptors is a boy aged 5 to 17 in good health. The CDR3 runs from the conserved cysteine through the conserved F or W. Each record gives: clone size, J gene, V gene, D gene, CDR3 DNA, CDR3 protein. A D gene is named only where the DNA matches it firmly. Size is stated for part of the rows, as once, few or many counts, or as a class when the clone is expanded.

abundance: -; j_gene: TRBJ2-7; v_gene: TRBV6-2/TRBV6-3; d_gene: TRBD1; CDR3nt: TGTGCCAGCAGTGACAGGGGACAGATGGACGAGCAGTACTTC; CDR3aa: CASSDRGQMDEQYF
abundance: -; j_gene: TRBJ2-7; v_gene: TRBV7-2; d_gene: -; CDR3nt: TGTGCCAGCAGCTGGCAGGGAACTGGAACCTACGAGCAGTACTTC; CDR3aa: CASSWQGTGTYEQYF
abundance: few; j_gene: TRBJ2-7; v_gene: TRBV7-9; d_gene: -; CDR3nt: TGTGCCAGCAGCTCTGAAGGGGAACAGTACTTC; CDR3aa: CASSSEGEQYF
abundance: -; j_gene: TRBJ2-1; v_gene: TRBV29-1; d_gene: -; CDR3nt: TGCAGCGTTGAAGGGTCAGGCAATGAGCAGTTCTTC; CDR3aa: CSVEGSGNEQFF
abundance: few; j_gene: TRBJ1-5; v_gene: TRBV2; d_gene: -; CDR3nt: TGTACCAGCAGGGATATAGGGGACTTGAGCAATCAGCCCCAGCATTTT; CDR3aa: CTSRDIGDLSNQPQHF
abundance: -; j_gene: TRBJ2-1; v_gene: TRBV11-2; d_gene: -; CDR3nt: TGTGCCAGCAGCTTAGGTGCGGGGGCGGAATACAATGAGCAGTTCTTC; CDR3aa: CASSLGAGAEYNEQFF
abundance: -; j_gene: TRBJ2-6; v_gene: TRBV20-1; d_gene: -; CDR3nt: TGCAGTGCTAGGACACCGAACTCTGGGGCCAACGTCCTGACTTTC; CDR3aa: CSARTPNSGANVLTF
abundance: -; j_gene: TRBJ1-5; v_gene: TRBV20-1; d_gene: -; CDR3nt: TGCAGTGCTGGAAGACAGGCCTATAGCAATCAGCCCCAGCATTTT; CDR3aa: CSAGRQAYSNQPQHF
abundance: many; j_gene: TRBJ1-5; v_gene: TRBV12-3/TRBV12-4; d_gene: TRBD1; CDR3nt: TGTGCCAGCAGCTCGACAGGGAATCAGCCCCAGCATTTT; CDR3aa: CASSSTGNQPQHF
abundance: few; j_gene: TRBJ2-7; v_gene: TRBV28; d_gene: -; CDR3nt: TGTGCCAGTCTTGAACAGGGAAGGCACGAGCAGTACTTC; CDR3aa: CASLEQGRHEQYF
abundance: -; j_gene: TRBJ1-4; v_gene: TRBV7-9; d_gene: -; CDR3nt: TGTGCCAGCAGCCCGGAGGGTTGGAAACCGTTTTTT; CDR3aa: CASSPEGWKPFF
abundance: -; j_gene: TRBJ1-2; v_gene: TRBV6-5; d_gene: TRBD1; CDR3nt: TGTGCCAGCAATTCCGGGACAGGTCCCTATGGCTACACCTTC; CDR3aa: CASNSGTGPYGYTF
abundance: -; j_gene: TRBJ2-5; v_gene: TRBV5-1; d_gene: -; CDR3nt: TGCGCCAGCAGGGGTTCGGGACGAGGCGGGGAGACCCAGTACTTC; CDR3aa: CASRGSGRGGETQYF
abundance: few; j_gene: TRBJ2-2; v_gene: TRBV6-6; d_gene: -; CDR3nt: TGTGCCAGCAGTTACCCCTTAATGGGCGGGGAGCTGTTTTTT; CDR3aa: CASSYPLMGGELFF
abundance: -; j_gene: TRBJ2-7; v_gene: TRBV12-3/TRBV12-4; d_gene: -; CDR3nt: TGTGCCAGCAGTTTAGTTTCGGGGTTGACCTACGAGCAGTACTTC; CDR3aa: CASSLVSGLTYEQYF
abundance: -; j_gene: TRBJ2-1; v_gene: TRBV12-3/TRBV12-4; d_gene: -; CDR3nt: TGTGCCAGCAGGCCCTACAGGAATCACAATGAGCAGTTCTTC; CDR3aa: CASRPYRNHNEQFF
abundance: many; j_gene: TRBJ1-1; v_gene: TRBV5-1; d_gene: -; CDR3nt: TGTGCCAGCAGTACCGGGACAGAAGCTTTCTTT; CDR3aa: CASSTGTEAFF
abundance: -; j_gene: TRBJ2-5; v_gene: TRBV20-1; d_gene: TRBD2; CDR3nt: TGCAGTGCTAGAGGAATAGGGACTAGCGGGAAGTACCAAGAGACCCAGTACTTC; CDR3aa: CSARGIGTSGKYQETQYF
abundance: few; j_gene: TRBJ2-3; v_gene: TRBV5-1; d_gene: TRBD1; CDR3nt: TGCGCCAGCAGCCCGGGACAGGTTACAGATACGCAGTATTTT; CDR3aa: CASSPGQVTDTQYF
abundance: few; j_gene: TRBJ1-1; v_gene: TRBV7-9; d_gene: -; CDR3nt: TGTGCCAGCAGCCCTGCCCGAGGGGACCCCGGGAACACTGAAGCTTTCTTT; CDR3aa: CASSPARGDPGNTEAFF
abundance: -; j_gene: TRBJ2-2; v_gene: TRBV15; d_gene: -; CDR3nt: TGTGCCACCAGTCGCAGGACGGCAATAACCGGGGAGCTGTTTTTT; CDR3aa: CATSRRTAITGELFF
abundance: few; j_gene: TRBJ2-6; v_gene: TRBV12-3/TRBV12-4; d_gene: -; CDR3nt: TGTGCCAGCAGTTTTGAGGCCAACGTCCTGACTTTC; CDR3aa: CASSFEANVLTF
abundance: -; j_gene: TRBJ1-2; v_gene: TRBV29-1; d_gene: -; CDR3nt: TGCAGCGTTGAAGATTGGGACTATGGCTACACCTTC; CDR3aa: CSVEDWDYGYTF
abundance: -; j_gene: TRBJ2-1; v_gene: TRBV10-3; d_gene: TRBD2; CDR3nt: TGTGCCATCAGGGAGGGTGAGCGGGGAGTCAACAATGAGCAGTTCTTC; CDR3aa: CAIREGERGVNNEQFF
abundance: -; j_gene: TRBJ2-7; v_gene: TRBV11-2; d_gene: -; CDR3nt: TGTGCCAGCAGCCTCAGCCGGGGTACCAACGAGCAGTACTTC; CDR3aa: CASSLSRGTNEQYF
abundance: -; j_gene: TRBJ1-1; v_gene: TRBV6-6; d_gene: -; CDR3nt: TGTGCCAGCAAGACTGAAGCTTTCTTT; CDR3aa: CASKTEAFF
abundance: -; j_gene: TRBJ2-4; v_gene: TRBV20-1; d_gene: TRBD2; CDR3nt: TGCAGTGCTAGTCTAGCGGGGGGAGGAAACATTCAGTACTTC; CDR3aa: CSASLAGGGNIQYF
abundance: -; j_gene: TRBJ1-5; v_gene: TRBV28; d_gene: -; CDR3nt: TGTGCCAGCAGTCCACCTCAGGAAGATACGCAGCATTTT; CDR3aa: CASSPPQEDTQHF
abundance: -; j_gene: TRBJ1-2; v_gene: TRBV7-9; d_gene: TRBD1; CDR3nt: TGTGCCAGCAGCTCGGACAGGGGGGATGGTGGCTACACCTTC; CDR3aa: CASSSDRGDGGYTF
abundance: few; j_gene: TRBJ2-5; v_gene: TRBV12-3/TRBV12-4; d_gene: TRBD2; CDR3nt: TGTGCCAGCAGACCCGGGGTAGCGGGAGACGAGACCCAGTACTTC; CDR3aa: CASRPGVAGDETQYF
abundance: -; j_gene: TRBJ2-3; v_gene: TRBV3-1; d_gene: -; CDR3nt: TGTGCCAGCAGCCAAGCTAGTAACGCAGATACGCAGTATTTT; CDR3aa: CASSQASNADTQYF
abundance: few; j_gene: TRBJ2-3; v_gene: TRBV28; d_gene: -; CDR3nt: TGTGCCAGCAGTTTATTGGGCGGGGAGAGCACAGATACGCAGTATTTT; CDR3aa: CASSLLGGESTDTQYF
abundance: many; j_gene: TRBJ2-3; v_gene: TRBV5-1; d_gene: -; CDR3nt: TGTGCCAGCAGTCTACAGGGTAGAACAGATACGCAGTATTTT; CDR3aa: CASSLQGRTDTQYF
abundance: -; j_gene: TRBJ2-7; v_gene: TRBV6-6; d_gene: TRBD1; CDR3nt: TGTGCCAGCAGTTACTCGGACAGGGCCTACGAGCAGTACTTC; CDR3aa: CASSYSDRAYEQYF
abundance: once; j_gene: TRBJ2-1; v_gene: TRBV25-1; d_gene: -; CDR3nt: TGTGCCAGCAGTAGGGGTCCTACCTCCTACAATGAGCAGTTCTTC; CDR3aa: CASSRGPTSYNEQFF
abundance: few; j_gene: TRBJ1-4; v_gene: TRBV25-1; d_gene: -; CDR3nt: TGTGCCAGCAGTCCCCGACAAGGGAGACTGTTTTTT; CDR3aa: CASSPRQGRLFF
abundance: few; j_gene: TRBJ1-1; v_gene: TRBV2; d_gene: -; CDR3nt: TGTGCCATCAAGCCCCTAGGGAGATCGGAAGCTGAAGCTTTCTTT; CDR3aa: CAIKPLGRSEAEAFF
abundance: -; j_gene: TRBJ1-1; v_gene: TRBV12-3/TRBV12-4; d_gene: -; CDR3nt: TGTGCCAGCACAGGGGTCATGAACACTGAAGCCTTCTTT; CDR3aa: CASTGVMNTEAFF
abundance: -; j_gene: TRBJ1-5; v_gene: TRBV24-1; d_gene: -; CDR3nt: TGTGCCACCACTGAACATCCCGATCAGCCCCAGCATTTT; CDR3aa: CATTEHPDQPQHF
abundance: few; j_gene: TRBJ1-4; v_gene: TRBV7-9; d_gene: -; CDR3nt: TGTGCCAGCAGCTTAGAAGGCTCAGGGGTTGATGAAAAACTGTTTTTT; CDR3aa: CASSLEGSGVDEKLFF
abundance: -; j_gene: TRBJ2-2; v_gene: TRBV5-1; d_gene: -; CDR3nt: TGCGCCAGCAGCTCATCTAGAAACACCGGGGAGCTGTTTTTT; CDR3aa: CASSSSRNTGELFF
abundance: -; j_gene: TRBJ2-5; v_gene: TRBV29-1; d_gene: -; CDR3nt: TGCAGCGTTGAACCAGGCGCAAAGACCCAGTACTTC; CDR3aa: CSVEPGAKTQYF